This T cell receptor beta chain is from a study of blood T cell repertoires in COVID-19 (dated by TCRdb to about 2020). In the study overall: Samples covering the acute and convalescent phases of COVID-19 were provided by collaborators in the United States, Italy and Spain. The dataset comprised deeply sampled blood TCRbeta repertoires from subjects exposed to, actively infected with, or recovered from COVID-19. The sample metadata nearly always contained a de-identified subject ID, COVID-19 status, age in years and sex. The repertoires were released in a freely available public database intended as a resource for research on the immune response to SARS-CoV-2. Where HLA class I and class II types were available, the types were taken from metadata supplied by the sample provider, not from assay-based typing. The samples were drawn from the first 160 participants of the ongoing ImmuneRACE study and from 1,254 subjects provided by 6 global collaborators. The prospective study material was composed of cDNA or gDNA derived from T cells, B-cell-depleted T cells, or PBMCs.

The collaborating institutions used their own protocols to collect whole blood in K2EDTA tubes. For TCRbeta analysis, collaborator samples were shipped as frozen whole blood, as isolated PBMCs, or as DNA extracted from either sample type. The immunoSEQ Assay, a bias-controlled multiplex PCR, was used to amplify TCRbeta CDR3 regions from genomic DNA. From the authors' description of their analysis: The number of nucleated cells in each sample was estimated by amplification of reference gene primers within the assay. Sequence reads were collapsed and filtered to measure the absolute abundance of every unique TCRbeta CDR3 rearrangement. For each sample, productive Simpson clonality was calculated by taking the square root of Simpson's diversity index across productive rearrangements. The source is immuneACCESS, and TCRdb retained only in-frame sequences with V and J called. Part of the clones is not carried over; for the studies checked, unresolved V genes explain less than half of this, and the remainder is unexplained. Clone size and the V and J calls come from that table; the DNA yielded D and trimming. The sample data list about 60,000 clones, and more than 85% of these were observed just once. Approximately 2.3% of the sample is held by the ten biggest clonotypes.

There are 16 amino acids in the CDR3, from cysteine to phenylalanine inclusive. CDR3 DNA is the only sequence kept; it has 48 bases, read in frame from the first base. From a lookup of the germline V gene, CDR1 and CDR2 are ENHRY and SYGVKD. Trimming at the junction amounts to 3 bases on V and 1 base on J, and the germline ends lie 14 bases apart. General findings and caveats noted by the study authors: Clinical and demographic metadata were provided uncurated, with the amount varying by source and participant.

Points on this clone: There is no known antigen for this receptor. Nothing much larger sits one base from this clone, and base qualities are not available.

Material for sequencing was peripheral blood. This clonotype was sampled from a man between 60 and 75 years old with acute or convalescent COVID-19. This sequence uses TRBV10-3 and TRBJ2-3; TRBD2 is perhaps the D gene, given 5 matching bases. The DNA sequence is as follows: TGTGCCATCAGTGACCAACTGGGGAGTGGCACAGATACGCAGTATTTT. Its protein product is CAISDQLGSGTDTQYF.